This entry features one TCR beta chain sequence. No antigen is known for it. The CDR3 is 14 residues long. Germline assignment: CDR1 MGHRA and CDR2 YSYEKL. Deletions cut 1 base from V and 9 bases from J, with 12 bases between. It was with 60 Vbeta and 13 Jbeta primers that the PCR ran. The repertoire was sequenced with immunoSEQ multiplex PCR; TCRdb's copy has only in-frame clones and lacks some. The table includes 210,000 or so clones, 85% to 90% detected once. The sample originates from a study of cytomegalovirus exposure and HLA in healthy donors. Whole-study results and caveats: Exclusion applied to some V segments, including TRBV6-2 and TRBV6-3, as they were indistinguishable. It was only CMV serostatus that was available as immune exposure information. Cytomegalovirus association was listed for 164 TCR beta chains.

The chain combines TRBV4-1 with TRBJ2-2; D gene ambiguous. This TCR came from a woman aged 18-30 years in good health and CMV-seronegative. The sequencing sample was made of PBMCs. The CDR3 DNA reads TGCGCCAGCAGCCAAGGAACAGACACTCGGGAGCTGTTTTTT. Translated: CASSQGTDTRELFF.